The 6 T cell receptor beta chains below were found in one sample sequenced in a study of shared clonotypes between healthy human individuals. Assay used: immunoSEQ multiplex PCR; TCRdb lists only in-frame clones, some missing. This sample has hundreds of thousands of clones, with about three quarters found just once. The sequencing sample was made of memory CD4+ T cells sorted from blood. Stated subset: CD45RA-negative fraction. The receptors derive from a woman aged 25 to 39 in good health.

The V call is TRBV11-3, the J call TRBJ2-7, with a possible D match to TRBD2 (5 bases). The V end was cut by 8 bases, the J end by 0 bases, with 17 bases between. Germline CDR1 reads SGHNT; CDR2 reads YENEEA. The CDR3 has 15 residues. The CDR3 DNA sequence: TGTGCCAGCTTCCCGGACTCCCCTTTCTCCTACGAGCAGTACTTC. Translation: CASFPDSPFSYEQYF.

This chain joins TRBV2 and TRBJ2-7; D call uncertain. The CDR3 is made up of 12 amino acids. The V and J ends lost 5 bases and 6 bases respectively, with 11 bases between them. From germline, CDR1 is SNHLY and CDR2 FYNNEI. Here the CDR3 reads CASSPDSSEQYF. CDR3 bases: TGTGCCAGCAGTCCCGACTCATCCGAGCAGTACTTC. Supplemented by reference TRBV2 and TRBJ2-7, the full variable domain reads EPEVTQTPSHQVTQMGQEVILRCVPISNHLYFYWYRQILGQKVEFLVSFYNNEISEKSEIFDDQFSVERPDGSNFTLKIRSTKLEDSAMYFCASSPDSSEQYFGPGTRLTVT.

The chain has TRBV9 and TRBJ2-1; D possibly matches TRBD1 or TRBD2 (5 bases each). Germline assignment: CDR1 SGDLS and CDR2 YYNGEE. The V end lost 3 bases, the J end lost 4 bases, and 14 bases lay between the germline ends. The CDR3 totals 15 residues. The CDR3 DNA sequence: TGTGCCAGCAGCGCTCCGGGACGGAATTACAATGAGCAGTTCTTC. Translation gives CASSAPGRNYNEQFF.

The chain joins TRBV28 to TRBJ1-3; D not certain. The V end was cut by 6 bases, the J end by 5 bases, with 5 bases between. Germline V CDR1 and CDR2: MDHEN, SYDVKM. The CDR3 spans 11 residues. CDR3 DNA: TGTGCCAGCAGCACCCGAAACACCATATATTTT. Residues: CASSTRNTIYF.

Many counts were recorded for this clone. Other DNA sequences in this specimen translate into the identical CDR3. The rearrangement joins TRBV2 to TRBJ1-1; 7 bases align to TRBD1. Germline V gene data show CDR1 as SNHLY and CDR2 as FYNNEI. The V segment lost 6 bases and the J segment 0 bases; nucleotides outside the gene matches: 4. The length of the CDR3 is 14 residues. DNA of the CDR3: TGTGCCAGCAGGGGGACAGACCTGAACACTGAAGCTTTCTTT. Protein: CASRGTDLNTEAFF.

Regarding this clone: A much larger clone is a single base away; this may be a read error. Other DNA sequences in this sample translate to the same CDR3. The chain joins TRBV6-6 to TRBJ1-5; D gene unclear. In germline, CDR1 is MNHNY, CDR2 SVGAGI (reference sequence). V lost 8 bases to trimming and J lost 0 bases, with 5 bases between them. CDR3 length equals 12 residues. This CDR3 reads CASGRSNQPQHF. CDR3 in DNA: TGTGCCAGCGGGCGTAGCAATCAGCCCCAGCATTTT.